The sequence of this T cell receptor (beta chain) was determined in a study of cytomegalovirus exposure and HLA in healthy donors. The CDR3 extends over 15 amino acids. Trimming removed 4 bases from V and 4 bases from J; junction bases left unmatched: 11. Germline CDR1 SGHRS, CDR2 YFSETQ. The PCR had 60 Vbeta and 13 Jbeta primers. The method was immunoSEQ multiplex PCR; TCRdb's version includes in-frame clones alone and lacks a portion of them. The sample consists of 100,000 to 120,000 clones, roughly 80% of them appearing once. The sample consisted of PBMCs. This clonotype was sampled from a woman between 40 and 50 years old in good health and CMV-seropositive. The genes are TRBV5-1 and TRBJ2-7, with 7 positions matching TRBD1. CDR3 loop: CASSINRGPPYEQYF. The CDR3 DNA reads as TGCGCCAGCAGCATTAACAGGGGACCACCATACGAGCAGTACTTC.